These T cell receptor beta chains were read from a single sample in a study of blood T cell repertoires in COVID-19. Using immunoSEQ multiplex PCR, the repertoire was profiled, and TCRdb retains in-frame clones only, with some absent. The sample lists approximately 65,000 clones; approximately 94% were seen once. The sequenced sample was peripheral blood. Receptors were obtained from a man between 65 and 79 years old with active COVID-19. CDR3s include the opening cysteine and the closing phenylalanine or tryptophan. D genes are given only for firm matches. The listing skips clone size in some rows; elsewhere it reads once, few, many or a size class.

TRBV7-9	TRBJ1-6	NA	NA	CASSLSGSPLHF	TGTGCCAGCAGCTTAAGCGGGTCACCCCTCCACTTT
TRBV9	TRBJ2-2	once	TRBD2	CASSVGGLAVTGELFF	TGTGCCAGCAGCGTTGGCGGACTAGCGGTAACCGGGGAGCTGTTTTTT
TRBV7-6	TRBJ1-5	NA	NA	CASSLQGGQPQHF	TGTGCCAGCAGCTTACAGGGAGGTCAGCCCCAGCATTTT
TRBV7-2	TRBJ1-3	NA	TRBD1	CASSSLGQGISGNTIYF	TGTGCCAGCAGCTCATTAGGACAGGGGATCTCTGGAAACACCATATATTTT
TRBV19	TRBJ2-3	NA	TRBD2	CASAAGAGTDTQYF	TGTGCCAGCGCAGCGGGGGCCGGCACAGATACGCAGTATTTT
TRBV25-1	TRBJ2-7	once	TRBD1	CASRTTGGYEQYF	TGTGCCAGCAGGACAACAGGGGGCTACGAGCAGTACTTC
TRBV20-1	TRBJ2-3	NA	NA	CSAKRADTQYF	TGCAGTGCTAAACGGGCAGATACGCAGTATTTT
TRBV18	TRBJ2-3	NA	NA	CASSPSTGGEGTQYF	TGTGCCAGCTCACCATCCACGGGGGGCGAAGGTACGCAGTATTTT
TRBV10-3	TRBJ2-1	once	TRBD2	CAIKTSPVEYNEQFF	TGTGCCATCAAGACTAGCCCTGTAGAATACAATGAGCAGTTCTTC
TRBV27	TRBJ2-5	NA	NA	CASSGAGTFGNQETQYF	TGTGCCAGTTCTGGGGCAGGGACATTTGGGAACCAAGAGACCCAGTACTTC
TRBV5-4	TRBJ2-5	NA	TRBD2	CASSFPSGGDQETQYF	TGTGCCAGCAGCTTTCCTTCGGGGGGGGACCAAGAGACCCAGTACTTC
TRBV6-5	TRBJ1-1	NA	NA	CASSYAGLHTEAFF	TGTGCCAGCAGTTACGCAGGATTACACACTGAAGCTTTCTTT
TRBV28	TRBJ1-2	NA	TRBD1	CASSLGTGSTNYGYTF	TGTGCCAGCAGTTTAGGGACAGGCAGTACTAACTATGGCTACACCTTC
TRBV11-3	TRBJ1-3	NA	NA	CASSVRETGNTIYF	TGTGCCAGCAGCGTCAGGGAAACTGGAAACACCATATATTTT
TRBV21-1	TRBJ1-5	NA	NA	CASSKSSGTGRNQPQHF	TGTGCCAGCAGCAAATCGTCAGGGACTGGGCGCAATCAGCCCCAGCATTTT
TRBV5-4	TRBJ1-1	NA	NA	CASSRTENTEAFF	TGTGCCAGCAGCCGTACAGAGAACACTGAAGCTTTCTTT
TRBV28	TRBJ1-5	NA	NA	CATRTDVYQPQHF	TGTGCTACCCGGACAGATGTCTATCAGCCCCAGCATTTT
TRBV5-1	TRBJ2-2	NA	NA	CASSLESGNTGELFF	TGCGCCAGCAGCTTGGAGTCAGGGAACACCGGGGAGCTGTTTTTT
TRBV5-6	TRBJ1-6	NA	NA	CASSLEGSIDSPLHF	TGTGCCAGCAGCTTGGAAGGGAGTATAGATTCACCCCTCCACTTT
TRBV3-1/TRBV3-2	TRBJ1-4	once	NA	CASSQRQTATNEKLFF	TGTGCCAGCAGCCAAAGGCAGACTGCAACTAATGAAAAACTGTTTTTT
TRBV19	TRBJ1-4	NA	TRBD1	CASSTTGVYNEKLFF	TGTGCCAGTAGTACCACAGGGGTTTATAATGAAAAACTGTTTTTT
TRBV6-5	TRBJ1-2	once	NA	CASRTYSLGDGYTF	TGTGCCAGCAGAACCTACTCCCTGGGCGATGGCTACACCTTC
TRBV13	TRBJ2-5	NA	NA	CASSLIGYVTSGGETQYF	TGTGCCAGCAGCTTAATAGGTTATGTGACATCCGGCGGGGAGACCCAGTACTTC
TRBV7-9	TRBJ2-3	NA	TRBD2	CASSSSGYTDTQYF	TGTGCCAGCAGCTCTAGCGGTTACACAGATACGCAGTATTTT
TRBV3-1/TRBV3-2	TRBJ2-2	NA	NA	CASSPTQGATGELFF	TGTGCCAGCAGTCCGACACAGGGAGCCACCGGGGAGCTGTTTTTT
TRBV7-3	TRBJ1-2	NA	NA	CASSSDRDNYGYTF	TGTGCCAGCAGCTCGGACAGAGATAACTATGGCTACACCTTC
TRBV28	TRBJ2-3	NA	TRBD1	CASSLLVGLETGGTDTQYF	TGTGCCAGCAGTTTATTGGTCGGGCTCGAGACAGGGGGCACAGATACGCAGTATTTT
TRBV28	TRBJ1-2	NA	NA	CASSLGAEGYYGYTF	TGTGCCAGCAGTTTAGGTGCAGAGGGCTACTATGGCTACACCTTC
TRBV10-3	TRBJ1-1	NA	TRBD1	CAIGTGTGMRNEAFF	TGTGCCATCGGGACCGGGACAGGGATGAGAAATGAAGCTTTCTTT
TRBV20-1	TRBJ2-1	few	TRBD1	CSVEDREEQFF	TGCAGTGTCGAAGACAGGGAAGAGCAGTTCTTC
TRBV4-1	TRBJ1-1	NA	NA	CASTTPGVNTEAFF	TGCGCCAGCACCACTCCAGGGGTGAACACTGAAGCTTTCTTT
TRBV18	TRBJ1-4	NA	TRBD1	CASSQETGIGEKLFF	TGTGCCAGCTCACAAGAGACAGGGATAGGTGAAAAACTGTTTTTT
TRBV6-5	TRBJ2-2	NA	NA	CATSHTGELFF	TGTGCCACTTCTCACACCGGGGAGCTGTTTTTT
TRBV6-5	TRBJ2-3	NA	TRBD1	CASGDRTTDTQYF	TGTGCCAGTGGGGACAGAACCACAGATACGCAGTATTTT
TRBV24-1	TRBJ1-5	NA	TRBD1	CATSDPGQGNQPQHF	TGTGCCACCAGTGATCCAGGACAGGGGAATCAGCCCCAGCATTTT
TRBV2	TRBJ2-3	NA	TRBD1	CASSPGQASTDTQYF	TGTGCCAGCAGCCCGGGACAGGCTAGCACAGATACGCAGTATTTT
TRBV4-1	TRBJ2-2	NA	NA	CASSPAWGRVGELFF	TGCGCCAGCAGCCCGGCGTGGGGCAGGGTCGGGGAGCTGTTTTTT
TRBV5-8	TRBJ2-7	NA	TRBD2	CASSSSVPAAGESYEQYF	TGTGCCAGCAGCTCGTCGGTGCCCGCAGCGGGAGAATCTTACGAGCAGTACTTC
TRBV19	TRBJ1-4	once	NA	CASSISGNKGEKLFF	TGTGCCAGTAGTATCTCAGGAAACAAAGGTGAAAAACTGTTTTTT
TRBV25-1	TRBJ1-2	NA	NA	CASSEPGAGRGYTF	TGTGCCAGCAGTGAACCAGGGGCCGGGCGAGGCTACACCTTC
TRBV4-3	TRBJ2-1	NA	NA	CASSQDRQTDSYNEQFF	TGCGCCAGCAGCCAAGATCGACAGACCGACTCCTACAATGAGCAGTTCTTC
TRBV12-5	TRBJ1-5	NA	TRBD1	CASGMGTGFSQPQHF	TGTGCTAGTGGTATGGGGACAGGGTTTTCTCAGCCCCAGCATTTT
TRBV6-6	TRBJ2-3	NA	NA	CASSPRGGSDTQYF	TGTGCCAGCAGCCCGAGGGGGGGCTCAGATACGCAGTATTTT
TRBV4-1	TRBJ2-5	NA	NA	CASSPLSSLEETQYF	TGCGCCAGCAGCCCCCTTTCTAGTTTGGAGGAGACCCAGTACTTC
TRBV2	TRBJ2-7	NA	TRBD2	CASRKTSGGALEQYF	TGTGCCAGCAGGAAGACTAGCGGGGGGGCTCTCGAGCAGTACTTC